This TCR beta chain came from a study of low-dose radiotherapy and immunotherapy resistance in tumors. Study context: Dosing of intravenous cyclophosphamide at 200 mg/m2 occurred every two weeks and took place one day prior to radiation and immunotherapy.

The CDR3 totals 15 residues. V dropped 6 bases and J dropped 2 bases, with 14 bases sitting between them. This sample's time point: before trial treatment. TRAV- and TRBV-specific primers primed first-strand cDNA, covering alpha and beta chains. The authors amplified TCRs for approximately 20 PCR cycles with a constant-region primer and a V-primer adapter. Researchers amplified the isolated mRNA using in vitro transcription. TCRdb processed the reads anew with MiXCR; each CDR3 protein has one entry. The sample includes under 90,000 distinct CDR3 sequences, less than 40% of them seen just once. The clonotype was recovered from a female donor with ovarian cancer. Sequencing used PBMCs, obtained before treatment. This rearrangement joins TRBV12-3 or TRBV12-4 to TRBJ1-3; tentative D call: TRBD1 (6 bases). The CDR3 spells CASRPDRTAGNTIYF. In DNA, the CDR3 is TGTGCCAGCAGACCCGACAGGACCGCTGGAAACACCATATATTTT.